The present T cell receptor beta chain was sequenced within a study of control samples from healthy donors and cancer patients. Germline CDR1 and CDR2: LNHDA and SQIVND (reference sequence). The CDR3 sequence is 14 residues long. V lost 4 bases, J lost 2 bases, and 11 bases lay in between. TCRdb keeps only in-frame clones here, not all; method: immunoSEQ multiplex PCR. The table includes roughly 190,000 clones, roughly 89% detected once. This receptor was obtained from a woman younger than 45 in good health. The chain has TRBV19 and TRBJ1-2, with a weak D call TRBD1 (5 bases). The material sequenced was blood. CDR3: CASSKGLSNYGYTF. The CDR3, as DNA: TGTGCCAGTAGTAAGGGACTATCGAACTATGGCTACACCTTC.